The 5 T cell receptor beta chains in this list originate from one sample, sequenced in a study of T cell repertoires in cytomegalovirus infection. TCRdb re-derived calls from the reads in MiXCR, one entry per CDR3 protein. The table lists around 200,000 distinct CDR3 sequences, roughly 34% of them singletons. No antigens are known for them. The material sequenced was CD8+ T cells from cultured PBMCs, taken from culture after CMV antigen stimulation. These receptors all come from a human donor in good health (CMV status not recorded). Some clones in this sample may be carry-over from other donors' samples.

The chain carries TRBV5-6 and TRBJ2-4; no clear D. Per the germline V gene, CDR1 is SGHDT and CDR2 is YYEEEE. With 1 base removed from V and 2 bases from J, the gap between germline ends came to 10 bases. This CDR3 is built from 15 residues. The CDR3 sequence is CASSLFLDPKNIQYF. CDR3 sequence (DNA): TGTGCCAGCAGCTTGTTTTTAGATCCCAAAAACATTCAGTACTTC.

This clonotype was detected once. The chain recombines TRBV27 with TRBJ2-7; 7 bases line up with TRBD1. The germline V gene encodes CDR1 MNHEY and CDR2 SMNVEV (reference sequence). Trimming cost V 8 bases and J 2 bases; bases outside gene matches: 12. CDR3 size: 15 residues. In DNA form, the CDR3 reads TGTGCCAGCGCCGCGACAGGGTTTCTGGCCTACGAGCAGTACTTC. Its protein is CASAATGFLAYEQYF.

This chain joins TRBV7-6 and TRBJ2-7; D might be TRBD2 (5 bases). The CDR3 sequence is 16 residues long. The germline V and J ends were trimmed by 3 bases and 1 base, with 16 bases remaining between them. Germline loops: CDR1 SGHVS, CDR2 FNYEAQ. The CDR3 here is CASSFGSQDFSYEQYF. CDR3 coding DNA: TGTGCCAGCAGCTTCGGCAGCCAGGACTTTTCCTACGAGCAGTACTTC.

This clonotype was detected a few times. The chain has TRBV27 and TRBJ2-7, with D perhaps assigned TRBD1 or TRBD2 (5 bases each). CDR1 MNHEY and CDR2 SMNVEV come from the germline V gene (reference sequence). Trimming stripped 3 bases from V and 2 bases from J, with 14 bases between. This CDR3 comprises 15 residues. The CDR3 region is CASSFSSGRAYEQYF. In DNA form, the CDR3 reads TGTGCCAGCAGTTTTTCTTCGGGGCGAGCCTACGAGCAGTACTTC.

This clonotype was observed a handful of times. V is TRBV7-6 and J is TRBJ2-1, with D maybe TRBD2 (5 bases). Germline CDR1 SGHVS, CDR2 FNYEAQ. V was clipped by 2 bases and J by 2 bases, with 7 bases between them. This CDR3 comprises 14 residues. CDR3 sequence (DNA): TGTGCCAGCAGCTTAACTAGTCCCTACAATGAGCAGTTCTTC. Encoded protein: CASSLTSPYNEQFF.